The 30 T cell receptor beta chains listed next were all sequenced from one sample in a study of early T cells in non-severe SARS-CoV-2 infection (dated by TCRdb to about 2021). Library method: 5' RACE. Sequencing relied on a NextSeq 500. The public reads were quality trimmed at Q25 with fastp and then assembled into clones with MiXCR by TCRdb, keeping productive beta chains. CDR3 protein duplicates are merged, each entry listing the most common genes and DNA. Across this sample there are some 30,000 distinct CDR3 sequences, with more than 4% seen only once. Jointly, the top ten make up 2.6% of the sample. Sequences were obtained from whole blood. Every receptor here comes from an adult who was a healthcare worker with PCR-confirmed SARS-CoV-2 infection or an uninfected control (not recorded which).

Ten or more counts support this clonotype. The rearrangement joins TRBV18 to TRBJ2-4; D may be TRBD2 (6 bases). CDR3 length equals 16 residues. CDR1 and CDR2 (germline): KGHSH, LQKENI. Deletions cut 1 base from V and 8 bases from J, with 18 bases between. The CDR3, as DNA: TGTGCCAGCTCACCACTTGTAACGGGAGTCAAGGACATTCAGTACTTC. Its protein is CASSPLVTGVKDIQYF. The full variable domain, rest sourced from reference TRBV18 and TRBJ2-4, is NAGVMQNPRHLVRRRGQEARLRCSPMKGHSHVYWYRQLPEEGLKFMVYLQKENIIDESGMPKERFSAEFPKEGPSILRIQQVVRGDSAAYFCASSPLVTGVKDIQYFGAGTRLSVL.

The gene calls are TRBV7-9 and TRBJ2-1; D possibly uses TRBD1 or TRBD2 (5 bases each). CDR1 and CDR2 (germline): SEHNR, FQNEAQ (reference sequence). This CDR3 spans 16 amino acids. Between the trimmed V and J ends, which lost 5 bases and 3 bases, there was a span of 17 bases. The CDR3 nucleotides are TGTGCCAGCAGCCACGGGGCACCACCCCTCTACAATGAGCAGTTCTTC. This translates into CASSHGAPPLYNEQFF.

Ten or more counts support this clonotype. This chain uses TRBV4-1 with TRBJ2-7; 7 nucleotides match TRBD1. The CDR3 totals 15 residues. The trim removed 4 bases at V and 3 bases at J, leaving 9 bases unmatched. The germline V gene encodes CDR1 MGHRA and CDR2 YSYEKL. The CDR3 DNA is TGCGCCAGCAGCCTCCAAACAGGGGTGAGCTACGAGCAGTACTTC. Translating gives CASSLQTGVSYEQYF.

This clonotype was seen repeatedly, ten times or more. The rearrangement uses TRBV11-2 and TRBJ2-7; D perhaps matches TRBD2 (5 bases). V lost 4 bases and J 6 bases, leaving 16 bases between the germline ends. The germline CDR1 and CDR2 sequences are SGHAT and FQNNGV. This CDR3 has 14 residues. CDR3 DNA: TGTGCCAGCAGCTCAACCTTAGCAGAGGGCGAGCAGTACTTC. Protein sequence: CASSSTLAEGEQYF.

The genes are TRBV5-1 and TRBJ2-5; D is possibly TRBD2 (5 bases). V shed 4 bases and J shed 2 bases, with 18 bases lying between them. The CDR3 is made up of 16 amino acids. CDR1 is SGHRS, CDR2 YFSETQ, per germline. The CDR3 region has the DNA TGCGCCAGCAGCCCCGGAGGCCCCTGGGTACAAGAGACCCAGTACTTC. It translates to CASSPGGPWVQETQYF.

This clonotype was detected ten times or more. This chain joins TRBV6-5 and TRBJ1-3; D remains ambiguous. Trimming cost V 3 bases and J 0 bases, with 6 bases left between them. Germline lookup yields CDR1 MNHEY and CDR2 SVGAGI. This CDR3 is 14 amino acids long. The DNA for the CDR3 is TGTGCCAGCAGTTATGGCGGCTCTGGAAACACCATATATTTT. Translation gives CASSYGGSGNTIYF.

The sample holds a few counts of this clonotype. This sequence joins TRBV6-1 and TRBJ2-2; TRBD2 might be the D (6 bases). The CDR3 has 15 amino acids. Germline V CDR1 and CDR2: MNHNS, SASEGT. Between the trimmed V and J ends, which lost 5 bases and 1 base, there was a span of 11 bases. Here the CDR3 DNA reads TGTGCCAGCAGTTCCATGGGGGGGAACACCGGGGAGCTGTTTTTT. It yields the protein CASSSMGGNTGELFF.

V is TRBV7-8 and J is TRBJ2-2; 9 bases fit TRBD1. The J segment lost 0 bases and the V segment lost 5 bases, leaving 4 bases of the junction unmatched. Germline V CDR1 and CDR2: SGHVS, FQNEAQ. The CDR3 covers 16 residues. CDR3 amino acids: CASSPQGAANTGELFF. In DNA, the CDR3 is TGTGCCAGCAGCCCACAGGGGGCCGCGAACACCGGGGAGCTGTTTTTT.

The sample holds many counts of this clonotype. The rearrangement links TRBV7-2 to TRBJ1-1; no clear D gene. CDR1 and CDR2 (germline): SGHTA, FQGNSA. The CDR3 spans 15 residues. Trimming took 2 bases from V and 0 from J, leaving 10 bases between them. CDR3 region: CASSLFPGVNTEAFF. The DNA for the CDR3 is TGTGCCAGCAGCTTATTTCCAGGAGTGAACACTGAAGCTTTCTTT.

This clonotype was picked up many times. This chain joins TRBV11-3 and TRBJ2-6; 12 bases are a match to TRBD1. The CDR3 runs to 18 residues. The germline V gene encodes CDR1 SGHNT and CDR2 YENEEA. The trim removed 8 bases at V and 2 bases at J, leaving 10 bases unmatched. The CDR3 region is CASSSSGTGGAGANVLTF. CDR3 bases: TGTGCCAGCTCCTCCTCCGGGACAGGGGGCGCTGGGGCCAACGTCCTGACTTTC.

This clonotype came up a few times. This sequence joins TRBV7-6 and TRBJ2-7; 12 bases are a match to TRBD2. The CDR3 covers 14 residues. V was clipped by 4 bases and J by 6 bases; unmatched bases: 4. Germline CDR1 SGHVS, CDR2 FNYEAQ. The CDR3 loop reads CASSSGLAGLEQYF. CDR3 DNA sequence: TGTGCCAGCAGCTCCGGACTAGCGGGACTCGAGCAGTACTTC. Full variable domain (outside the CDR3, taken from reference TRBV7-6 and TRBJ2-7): GAGVSQSPRYKVTKRGQDVALRCDPISGHVSLYWYRQALGQGPEFLTYFNYEAQQDKSGLPNDRFSAERPEGSISTLTIQRTEQRDSAMYRCASSSGLAGLEQYFGPGTRLTVT.

In DNA, the CDR3 is TGTGCCATCAGTGTTGGCCGACCCTCCTACAATGAGCAGTTCTTC. It is translated as CAISVGRPSYNEQFF. The chain is built from TRBV10-3 and TRBJ2-1; D gene uncertain. This CDR3 spans 15 amino acids. V was clipped by 4 bases and J by 0 bases, with 10 bases between them. Looked up from germline, CDR1 is ENHRY and CDR2 is SYGVKD.

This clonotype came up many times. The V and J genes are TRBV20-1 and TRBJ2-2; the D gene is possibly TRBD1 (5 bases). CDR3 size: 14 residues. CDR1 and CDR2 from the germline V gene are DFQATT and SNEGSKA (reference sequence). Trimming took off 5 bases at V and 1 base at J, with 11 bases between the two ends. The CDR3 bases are TGCAGTGCTGCGACAGCCAAGAACACCGGGGAGCTGTTTTTT. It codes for CSAATAKNTGELFF.

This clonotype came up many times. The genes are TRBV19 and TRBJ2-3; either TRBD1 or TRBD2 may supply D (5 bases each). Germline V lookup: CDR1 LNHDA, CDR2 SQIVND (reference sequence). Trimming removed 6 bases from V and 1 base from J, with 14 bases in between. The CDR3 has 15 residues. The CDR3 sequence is CASRISSRGTDTQYF. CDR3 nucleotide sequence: TGTGCCAGTAGGATATCTAGCAGGGGCACAGATACGCAGTATTTT.

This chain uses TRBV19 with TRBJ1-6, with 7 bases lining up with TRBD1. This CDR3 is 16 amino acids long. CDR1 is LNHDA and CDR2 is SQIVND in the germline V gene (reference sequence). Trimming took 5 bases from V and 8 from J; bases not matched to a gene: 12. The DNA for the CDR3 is TGTGCCAGTAGTGCTTGGGACAGCGGTCCAGATTCACCCCTCCACTTT. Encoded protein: CASSAWDSGPDSPLHF.

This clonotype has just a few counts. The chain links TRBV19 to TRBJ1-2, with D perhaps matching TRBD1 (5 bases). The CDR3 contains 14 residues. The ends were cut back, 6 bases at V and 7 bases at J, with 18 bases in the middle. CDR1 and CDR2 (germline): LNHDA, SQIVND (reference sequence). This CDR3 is CASREPPAGSGYTF. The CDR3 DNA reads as TGTGCCAGTAGAGAGCCCCCAGCAGGGAGTGGCTACACCTTC.

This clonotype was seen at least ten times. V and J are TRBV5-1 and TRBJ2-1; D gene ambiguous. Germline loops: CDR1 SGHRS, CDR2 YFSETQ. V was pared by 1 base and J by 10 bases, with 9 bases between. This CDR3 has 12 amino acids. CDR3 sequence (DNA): TGCGCCAGCAGCTTGAACCCCCCGGAGCAGTTCTTC. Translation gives CASSLNPPEQFF.

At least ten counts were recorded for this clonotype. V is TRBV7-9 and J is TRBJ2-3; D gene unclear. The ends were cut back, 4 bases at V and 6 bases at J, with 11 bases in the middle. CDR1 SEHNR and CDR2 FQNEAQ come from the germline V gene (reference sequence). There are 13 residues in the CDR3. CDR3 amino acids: CASSSFLRDTQYF. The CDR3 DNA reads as TGTGCCAGCAGCTCCTTTCTTAGGGATACGCAGTATTTT. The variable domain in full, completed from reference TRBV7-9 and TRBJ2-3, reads DTGVSQNPRHKITKRGQNVTFRCDPISEHNRLYWYRQTLGQGPEFLTYFQNEAQLEKSRLLSDRFSAERPKGSFSTLEIQRTEQGDSAMYLCASSSFLRDTQYFGPGTRLTVL.

In nucleotides, the CDR3 is TGCAGCGCCTGGGACACAGGCCTCGGGAACGAGCAGTACTTC. This gives the protein CSAWDTGLGNEQYF. This chain links TRBV29-1 with TRBJ2-7; the D gene is possibly TRBD1 (6 bases). The CDR3 is made up of 14 amino acids. Germline loops: CDR1 SQVTM, CDR2 ANQGSEA. Trimming left V 7 bases short and J 5 bases short, with 21 bases between.

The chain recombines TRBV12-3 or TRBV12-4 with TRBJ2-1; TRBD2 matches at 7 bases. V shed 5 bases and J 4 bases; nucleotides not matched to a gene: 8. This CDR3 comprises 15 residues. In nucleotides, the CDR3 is TGTGCCAGCAGTCCCCCGGGGGGTCCTTACAATGAGCAGTTCTTC. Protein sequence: CASSPPGGPYNEQFF.

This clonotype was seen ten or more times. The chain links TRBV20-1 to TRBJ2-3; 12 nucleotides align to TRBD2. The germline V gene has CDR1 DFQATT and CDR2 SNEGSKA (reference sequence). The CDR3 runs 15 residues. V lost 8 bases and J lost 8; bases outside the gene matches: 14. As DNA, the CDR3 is TGCAGTCTCGAGACTAGCGGGGGCGCCGGTGGTACGCAGTATTTT. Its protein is CSLETSGGAGGTQYF.

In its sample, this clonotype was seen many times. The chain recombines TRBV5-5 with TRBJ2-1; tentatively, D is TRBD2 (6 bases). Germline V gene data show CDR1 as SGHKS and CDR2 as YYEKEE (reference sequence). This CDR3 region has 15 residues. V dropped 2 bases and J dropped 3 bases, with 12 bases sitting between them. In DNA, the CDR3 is TGTGCCAGCAGCTTAGAGCGGGTACTCTACAATGAGCAGTTCTTC. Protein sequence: CASSLERVLYNEQFF.

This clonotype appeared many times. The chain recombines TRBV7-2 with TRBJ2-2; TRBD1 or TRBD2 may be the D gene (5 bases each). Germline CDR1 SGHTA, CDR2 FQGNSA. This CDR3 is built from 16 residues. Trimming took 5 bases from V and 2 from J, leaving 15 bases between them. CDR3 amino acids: CASSTRWGKNTGELFF. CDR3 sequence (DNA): TGTGCCAGCAGCACTAGATGGGGGAAAAACACCGGGGAGCTGTTTTTT.

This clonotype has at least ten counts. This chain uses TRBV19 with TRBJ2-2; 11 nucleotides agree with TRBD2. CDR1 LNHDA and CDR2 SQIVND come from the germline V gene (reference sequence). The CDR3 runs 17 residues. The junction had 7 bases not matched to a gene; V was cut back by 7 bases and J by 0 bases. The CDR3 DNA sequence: TGTGCCAGTACCAAAAAGACTAGCGGGGCGAACACCGGGGAGCTGTTTTTT. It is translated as CASTKKTSGANTGELFF.

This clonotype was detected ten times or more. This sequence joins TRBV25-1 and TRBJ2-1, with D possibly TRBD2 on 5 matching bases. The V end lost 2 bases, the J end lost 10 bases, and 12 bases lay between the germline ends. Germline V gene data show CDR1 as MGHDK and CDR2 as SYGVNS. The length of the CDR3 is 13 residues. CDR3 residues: CASSELPGIEQFF. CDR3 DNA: TGTGCCAGCAGTGAACTGCCCGGGATCGAGCAGTTCTTC.

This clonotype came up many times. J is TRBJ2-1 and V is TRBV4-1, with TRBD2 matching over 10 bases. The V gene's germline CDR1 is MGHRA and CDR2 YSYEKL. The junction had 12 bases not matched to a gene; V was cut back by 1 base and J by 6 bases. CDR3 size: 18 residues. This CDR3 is CASSQGFLAGAGGNEQFF. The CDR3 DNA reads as TGCGCCAGCAGCCAAGGGTTTCTAGCGGGGGCCGGCGGCAATGAGCAGTTCTTC.

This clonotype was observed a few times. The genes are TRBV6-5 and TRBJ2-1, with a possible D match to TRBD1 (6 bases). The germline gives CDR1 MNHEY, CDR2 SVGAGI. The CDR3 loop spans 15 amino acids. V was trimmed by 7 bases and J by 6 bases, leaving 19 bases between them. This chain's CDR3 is CASTRTIQGGNEQFF. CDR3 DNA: TGTGCCAGCACCCGGACCATACAAGGGGGCAATGAGCAGTTCTTC.

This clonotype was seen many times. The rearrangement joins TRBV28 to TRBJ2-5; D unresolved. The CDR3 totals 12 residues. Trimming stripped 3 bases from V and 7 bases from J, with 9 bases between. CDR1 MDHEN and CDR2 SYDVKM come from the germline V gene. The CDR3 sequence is CASSFNPATQYF. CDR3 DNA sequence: TGTGCCAGCAGTTTCAATCCGGCGACCCAGTACTTC.

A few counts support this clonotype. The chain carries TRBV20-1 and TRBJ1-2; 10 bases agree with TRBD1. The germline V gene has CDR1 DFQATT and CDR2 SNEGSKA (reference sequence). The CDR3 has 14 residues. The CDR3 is CSDNGQGVLGGYTF. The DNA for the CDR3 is TGCAGCGATAACGGACAGGGGGTCCTGGGCGGCTACACCTTC.

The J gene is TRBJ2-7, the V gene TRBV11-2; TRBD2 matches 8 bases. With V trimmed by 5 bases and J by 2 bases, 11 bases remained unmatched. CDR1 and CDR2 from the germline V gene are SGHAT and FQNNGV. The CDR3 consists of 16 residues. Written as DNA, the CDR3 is TGTGCCAGCAGCGGCCGGAGGCGGGAGGAACCCTACGAGCAGTACTTC. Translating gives CASSGRRREEPYEQYF. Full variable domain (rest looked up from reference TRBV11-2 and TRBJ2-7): EAGVAQSPRYKIIEKRQSVAFWCNPISGHATLYWYQQILGQGPKLLIQFQNNGVVDDSQLPKDRFSAERLKGVDSTLKIQPAKLEDSAVYLCASSGRRREEPYEQYFGPGTRLTVT.